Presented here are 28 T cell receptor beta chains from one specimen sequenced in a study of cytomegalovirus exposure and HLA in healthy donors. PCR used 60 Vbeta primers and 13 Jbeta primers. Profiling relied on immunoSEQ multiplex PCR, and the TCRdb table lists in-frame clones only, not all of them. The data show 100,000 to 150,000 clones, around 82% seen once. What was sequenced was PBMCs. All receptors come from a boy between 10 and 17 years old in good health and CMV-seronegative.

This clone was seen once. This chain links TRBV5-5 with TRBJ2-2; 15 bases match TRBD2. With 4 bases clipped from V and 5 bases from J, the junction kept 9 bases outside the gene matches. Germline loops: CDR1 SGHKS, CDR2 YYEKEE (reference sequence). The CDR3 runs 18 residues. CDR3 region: CASSHGLAGGPGTGELFF. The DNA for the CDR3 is TGTGCCAGCAGCCATGGACTAGCGGGGGGGCCGGGGACCGGGGAGCTGTTTTTT.

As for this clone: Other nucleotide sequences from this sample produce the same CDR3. The CDR3 coding sequence is TGTGCCAGCAGCGTAGCTACAGGGGGCTACGAGCAGTACTTC. It translates to CASSVATGGYEQYF. V usage is TRBV9 and J usage is TRBJ2-7, with 8 bases that match TRBD1. The CDR3 spans 14 residues. Germline V lookup: CDR1 SGDLS, CDR2 YYNGEE. The junction had 2 bases not matched to a gene; V was cut back by 0 bases and J by 3 bases.

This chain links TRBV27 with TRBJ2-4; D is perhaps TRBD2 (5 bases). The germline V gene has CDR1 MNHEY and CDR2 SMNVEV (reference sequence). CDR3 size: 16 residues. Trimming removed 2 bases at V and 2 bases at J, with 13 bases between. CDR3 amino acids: CASSLEGGLTKNIQYF. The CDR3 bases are TGTGCCAGCAGTTTAGAGGGTGGGTTGACCAAAAACATTCAGTACTTC.

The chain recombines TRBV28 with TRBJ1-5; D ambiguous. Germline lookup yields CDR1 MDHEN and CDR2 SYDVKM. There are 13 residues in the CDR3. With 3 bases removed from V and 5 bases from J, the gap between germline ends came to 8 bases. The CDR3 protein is CASSFGTDQPQHF. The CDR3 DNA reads TGTGCCAGCAGTTTTGGAACAGATCAGCCCCAGCATTTT.

Here the CDR3 DNA reads TGTGCCAGCAGCTTTACCCAACAGGGCCCCTATGGCTACACCTTC. Residues: CASSFTQQGPYGYTF. The J gene is TRBJ1-2, the V gene TRBV12-1; TRBD1, the table's D call, lacks a check against the DNA. TRBV12-1 is a documented pseudogene. There are 15 residues in the CDR3.

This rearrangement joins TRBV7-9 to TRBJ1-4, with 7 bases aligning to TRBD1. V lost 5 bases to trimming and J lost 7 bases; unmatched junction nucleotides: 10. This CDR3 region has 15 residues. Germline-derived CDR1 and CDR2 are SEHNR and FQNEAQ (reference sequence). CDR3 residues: CASSLLPDRSEKLFF. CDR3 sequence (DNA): TGTGCCAGCAGCCTACTACCGGACAGGTCTGAAAAACTGTTTTTT.

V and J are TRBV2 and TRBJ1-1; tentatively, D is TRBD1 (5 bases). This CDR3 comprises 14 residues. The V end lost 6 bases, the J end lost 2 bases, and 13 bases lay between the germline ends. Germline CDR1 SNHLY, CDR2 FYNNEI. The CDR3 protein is CASSGSGSNTEAFF. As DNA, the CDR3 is TGTGCCAGCAGCGGATCAGGGTCTAACACTGAAGCTTTCTTT.

DNA of the CDR3: TGTGCCAGTAGCAAAGGGGCATACGAGCAGTACTTC. Its protein product is CASSKGAYEQYF. V and J are TRBV19 and TRBJ2-7, with D tentatively TRBD1 (5 bases). CDR1 is LNHDA, CDR2 SQIVND, per germline (reference sequence). This CDR3 contains 12 residues. The V end lost 6 bases, the J end lost 4 bases, and 10 bases lay between the germline ends.

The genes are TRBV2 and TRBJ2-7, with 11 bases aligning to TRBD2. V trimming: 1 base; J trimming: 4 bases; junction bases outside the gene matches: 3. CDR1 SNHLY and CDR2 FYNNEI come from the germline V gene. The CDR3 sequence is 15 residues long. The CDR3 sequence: CASSEVASGRYEQYF. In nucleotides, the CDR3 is TGTGCCAGCAGTGAAGTTGCTAGCGGGAGGTACGAGCAGTACTTC.

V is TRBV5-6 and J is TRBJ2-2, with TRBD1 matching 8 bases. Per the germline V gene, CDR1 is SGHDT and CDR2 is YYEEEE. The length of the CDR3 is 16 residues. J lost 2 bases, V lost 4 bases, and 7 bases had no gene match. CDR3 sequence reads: CASSPTGQGNTGELFF. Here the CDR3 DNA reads TGTGCCAGCAGCCCTACCGGACAGGGTAACACCGGGGAGCTGTTTTTT. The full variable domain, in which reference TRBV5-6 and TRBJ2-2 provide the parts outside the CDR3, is DAGVTQSPTHLIKTRGQQVTLRCSPKSGHDTVSWYQQALGQGPQFIFQYYEEEERQRGNFPDRFSGHQFPNYSSELNVNALLLGDSALYLCASSPTGQGNTGELFFGEGSRLTVL.

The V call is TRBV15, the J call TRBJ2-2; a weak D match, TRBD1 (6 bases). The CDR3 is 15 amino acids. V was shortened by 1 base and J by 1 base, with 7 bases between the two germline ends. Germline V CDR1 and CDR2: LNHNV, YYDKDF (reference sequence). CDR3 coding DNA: TGTGCCACCAGCAGAGGGGGGCTGAACACCGGGGAGCTGTTTTTT. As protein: CATSRGGLNTGELFF.

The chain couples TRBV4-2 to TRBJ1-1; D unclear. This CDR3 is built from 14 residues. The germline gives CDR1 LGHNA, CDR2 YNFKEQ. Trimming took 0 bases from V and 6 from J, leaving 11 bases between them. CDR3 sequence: CASSQELEGAEAFF. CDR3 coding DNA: TGTGCCAGCAGCCAAGAGTTAGAGGGCGCTGAAGCTTTCTTT.

Here the CDR3 reads CASTGLAGNEQFF. CDR3 coding DNA: TGTGCCAGTACGGGACTAGCGGGGAATGAGCAGTTCTTC. The V and J genes are TRBV19 and TRBJ2-1; 13 bases map to TRBD2. The trim removed 7 bases at V and 7 bases at J, leaving 1 base unmatched. Germline V gene lookup returns CDR1 LNHDA and CDR2 SQIVND (reference sequence). This CDR3 region has 13 residues.

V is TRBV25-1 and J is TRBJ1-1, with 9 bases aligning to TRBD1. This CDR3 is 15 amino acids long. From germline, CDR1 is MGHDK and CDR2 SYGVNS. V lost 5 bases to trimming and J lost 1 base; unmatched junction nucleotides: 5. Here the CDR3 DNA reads TGTGCCAGCAGTTACTACAGGGGGCAGAACACTGAAGCTTTCTTT. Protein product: CASSYYRGQNTEAFF.

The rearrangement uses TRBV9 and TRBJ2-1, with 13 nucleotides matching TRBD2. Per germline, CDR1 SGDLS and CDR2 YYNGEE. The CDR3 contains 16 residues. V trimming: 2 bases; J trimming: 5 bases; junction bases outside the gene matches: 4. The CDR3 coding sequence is TGTGCCAGCAGCGTTCTACTAGCGGGAGGGAACAATGAGCAGTTCTTC. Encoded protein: CASSVLLAGGNNEQFF.

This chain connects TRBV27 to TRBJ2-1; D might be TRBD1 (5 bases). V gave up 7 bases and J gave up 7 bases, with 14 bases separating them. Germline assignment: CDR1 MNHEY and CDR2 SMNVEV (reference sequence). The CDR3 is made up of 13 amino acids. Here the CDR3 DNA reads TGTGCCAGCACCGAGACAGCTCGGAATGAGCAGTTCTTC. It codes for CASTETARNEQFF.

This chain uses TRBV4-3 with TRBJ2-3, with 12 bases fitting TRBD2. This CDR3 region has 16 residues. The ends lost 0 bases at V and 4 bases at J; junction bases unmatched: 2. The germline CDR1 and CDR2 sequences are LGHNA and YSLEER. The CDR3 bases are TGCGCCAGCAGCCAAGAACGACTAGCGGGGGCAGATACGCAGTATTTT. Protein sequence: CASSQERLAGADTQYF.

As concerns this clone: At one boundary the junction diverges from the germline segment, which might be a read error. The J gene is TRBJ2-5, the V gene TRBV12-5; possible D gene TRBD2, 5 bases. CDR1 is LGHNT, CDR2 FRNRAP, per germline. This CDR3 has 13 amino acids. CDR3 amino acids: CASGPGLQGTQYF. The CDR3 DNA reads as TGTGCTAGTGGCCCCGGACTGCAAGGGACCCAGTACTTC.

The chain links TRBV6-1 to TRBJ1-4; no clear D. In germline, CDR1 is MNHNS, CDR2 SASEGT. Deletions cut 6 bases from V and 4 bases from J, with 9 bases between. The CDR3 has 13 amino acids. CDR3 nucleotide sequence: TGTGCCAGCAGAGCTGCTGGTAATGAAAAACTGTTTTTT. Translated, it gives CASRAAGNEKLFF.

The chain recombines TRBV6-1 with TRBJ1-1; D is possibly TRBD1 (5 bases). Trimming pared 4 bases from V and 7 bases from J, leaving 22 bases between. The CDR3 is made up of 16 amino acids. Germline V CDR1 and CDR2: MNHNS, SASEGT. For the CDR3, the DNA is TGTGCCAGCAGTGGGTCCCGAGGCGGGACTGGTGATGAAGCTTTCTTT. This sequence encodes CASSGSRGGTGDEAFF.

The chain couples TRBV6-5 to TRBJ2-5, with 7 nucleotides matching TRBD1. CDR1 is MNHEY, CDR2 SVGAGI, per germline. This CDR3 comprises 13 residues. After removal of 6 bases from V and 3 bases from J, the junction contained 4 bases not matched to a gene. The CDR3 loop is CASRAGTEETQYF. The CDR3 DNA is TGTGCCAGCAGGGCCGGGACAGAAGAGACCCAGTACTTC.

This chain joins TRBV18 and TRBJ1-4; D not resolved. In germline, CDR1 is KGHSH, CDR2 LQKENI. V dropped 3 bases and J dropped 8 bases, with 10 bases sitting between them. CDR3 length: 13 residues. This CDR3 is CASSPRTPEKLFF. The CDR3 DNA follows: TGTGCCAGCTCACCGCGCACGCCCGAAAAACTGTTTTTT.

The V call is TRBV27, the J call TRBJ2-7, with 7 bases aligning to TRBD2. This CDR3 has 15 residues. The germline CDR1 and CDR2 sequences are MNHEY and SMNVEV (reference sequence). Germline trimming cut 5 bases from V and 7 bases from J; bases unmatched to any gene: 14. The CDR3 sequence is CASSPVVAGIGEQYF. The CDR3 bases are TGTGCCAGCAGTCCCGTGGTAGCGGGCATTGGGGAGCAGTACTTC.

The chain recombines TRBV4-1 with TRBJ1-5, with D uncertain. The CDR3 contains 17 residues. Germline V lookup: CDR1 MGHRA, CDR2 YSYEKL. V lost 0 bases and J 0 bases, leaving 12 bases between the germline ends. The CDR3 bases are TGCGCCAGCAGCCAAGATCCCCCGCAGAATAGCAATCAGCCCCAGCATTTT. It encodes CASSQDPPQNSNQPQHF.

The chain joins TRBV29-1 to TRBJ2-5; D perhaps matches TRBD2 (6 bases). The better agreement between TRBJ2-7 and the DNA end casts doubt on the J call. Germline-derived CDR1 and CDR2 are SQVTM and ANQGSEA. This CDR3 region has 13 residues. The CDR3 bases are TGCAGCGTTGGTAGAGGGACTTCTTACGAGCAGTACTTC. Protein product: CSVGRGTSYEQYF.

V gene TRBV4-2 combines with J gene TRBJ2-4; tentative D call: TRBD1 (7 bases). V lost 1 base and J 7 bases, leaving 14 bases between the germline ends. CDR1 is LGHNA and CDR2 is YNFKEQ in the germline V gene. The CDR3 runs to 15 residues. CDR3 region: CASSQGESGGNIQYF. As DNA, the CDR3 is TGTGCCAGCAGCCAAGGCGAATCAGGGGGGAACATTCAGTACTTC.

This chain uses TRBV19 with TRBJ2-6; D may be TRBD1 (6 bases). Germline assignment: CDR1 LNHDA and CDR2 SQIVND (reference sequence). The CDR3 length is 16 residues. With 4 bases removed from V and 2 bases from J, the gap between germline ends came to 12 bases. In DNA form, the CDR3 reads TGTGCCAGTAGTAGCGTCCCAGGGGCTGGGGCCAACGTCCTGACTTTC. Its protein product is CASSSVPGAGANVLTF. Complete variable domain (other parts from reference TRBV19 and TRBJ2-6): DGGITQSPKYLFRKEGQNVTLSCEQNLNHDAMYWYRQDPGQGLRLIYYSQIVNDFQKGDIAEGYSVSREKKESFPLTVTSAQKNPTAFYLCASSSVPGAGANVLTFGAGSRLTVL.

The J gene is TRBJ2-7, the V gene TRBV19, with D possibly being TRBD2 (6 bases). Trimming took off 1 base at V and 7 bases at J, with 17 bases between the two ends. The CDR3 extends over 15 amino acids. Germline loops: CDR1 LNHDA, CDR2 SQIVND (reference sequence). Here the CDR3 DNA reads TGTGCCAGTAGTATAGGTTCCCGGGAGCACTGGGAGCAGTACTTC. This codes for CASSIGSREHWEQYF.